Given below is one T cell receptor (beta chain) in context. The data originate from a study of blood T cell repertoires in COVID-19. Turning to the study itself: The United States, Italy and Spain provided the acute and convalescent COVID-19 samples.

Data came from immunoSEQ multiplex PCR; TCRdb stores just in-frame clones and leaves some out. Of 200,000 to 250,000 clones in the sample, nearly 85% are singletons; the top ten hold around 1.3%. The CDR3 is made up of 17 amino acids. Germline-derived CDR1 and CDR2 are SGHTA and FQGNSA. V was pared by 0 bases and J by 3 bases, with 7 bases of the junction left unmatched. Patients at the Seattle site were enrolled during active infection and followed longitudinally. The specimen was peripheral blood. The chain combines TRBV7-2 with TRBJ2-7; 11 nucleotides line up with TRBD2. The clonotype comes from a woman aged 25 to 45 with COVID-19, enrolled during active disease. CDR3 region: CASSLALLAGVIYEQYF. The CDR3 DNA reads as TGTGCCAGCAGCTTAGCGTTACTAGCGGGAGTTATCTACGAGCAGTACTTC.